This T cell receptor beta chain was identified in a study of persistence of HIV-infected CD4 T cells. As to this clone: No antigen is known for it.

Sequencing used immunoSEQ version 4 in survey mode. Sequencing was performed with immunoSEQ multiplex PCR; in TCRdb, only in-frame clones are kept and a portion is missing. The repertoire holds tens of thousands of clones, 65% to 75% seen once, with approximately 1.7% in the top ten. Germline CDR1 LNHDA, CDR2 SQIVND (reference sequence). The CDR3 length is 14 residues. Trimming shortened V by 7 bases and J by 5 bases, and 15 bases separated the two germline ends. Overlapping HIV-1 Gag 15-mer peptides at around 1 ug per peptide per mL were used. Memory cells lacking CD40L and CD69 with high CD45RO were sorted.

This TCR derives from an adult man with HIV who was CMV-seropositive. Here the sequenced sample was CD4+ T cells sorted from PBMCs after 18-hour stimulation, taken from a patient who received antiretroviral therapy. The chain uses TRBV19 and TRBJ2-1, with TRBD1 as a possible D gene (5 bases). The CDR3 here is CASKDTRPNNEQFF. CDR3 sequence (DNA): TGTGCCAGTAAGGACACTCGCCCTAACAATGAGCAGTTCTTC.